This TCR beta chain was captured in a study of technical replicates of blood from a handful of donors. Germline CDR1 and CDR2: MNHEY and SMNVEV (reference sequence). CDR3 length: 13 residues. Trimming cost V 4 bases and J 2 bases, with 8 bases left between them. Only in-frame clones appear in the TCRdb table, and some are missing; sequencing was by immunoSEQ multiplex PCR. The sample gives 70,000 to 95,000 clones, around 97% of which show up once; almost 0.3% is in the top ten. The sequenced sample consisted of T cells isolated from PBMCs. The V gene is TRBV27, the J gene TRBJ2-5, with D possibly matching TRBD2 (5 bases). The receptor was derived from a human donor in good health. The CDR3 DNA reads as TGTGCCAGCAGTTCAGCGGAGCAAGAGACCCAGTACTTC. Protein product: CASSSAEQETQYF.